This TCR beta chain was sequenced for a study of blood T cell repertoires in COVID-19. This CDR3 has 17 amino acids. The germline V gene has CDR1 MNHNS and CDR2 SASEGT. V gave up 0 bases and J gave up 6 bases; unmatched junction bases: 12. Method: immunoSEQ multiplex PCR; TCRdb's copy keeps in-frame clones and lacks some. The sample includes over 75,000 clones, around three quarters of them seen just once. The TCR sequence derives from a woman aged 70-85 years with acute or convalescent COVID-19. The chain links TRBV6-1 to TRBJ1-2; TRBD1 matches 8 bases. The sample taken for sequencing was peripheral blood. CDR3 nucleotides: TGTGCCAGCAGTGAAGCCCCGACAGGGGTCGGCAAGCATGGCTACACCTTC. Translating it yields CASSEAPTGVGKHGYTF.